The 16 T cell receptor beta chains in this list originate from one sample, sequenced in a study of T-cell reconstitution after alpha-beta-depleted transplantation in children. Construction of the TCRbeta library involved unique molecular identifiers. TCRdb reprocessed the PCR reads via MiXCR and lists one record per CDR3 protein. The sample yields hundreds of thousands of distinct CDR3 sequences, over 9% seen once. Sequencing was performed on PBMCs, taken before TCRalphabeta/CD19-depleted stem cell transplant. These receptors came from a boy in the first two years of life with acute myeloid leukemia, due to receive a stem cell transplant.

This clonotype was detected many times. This rearrangement joins TRBV20-1 to TRBJ2-7; 7 nucleotides match TRBD1. The CDR3 covers 13 residues. Losses at the gene ends were 7 bases for V and 3 bases for J; bases not matched to a gene: 9. Looked up from germline, CDR1 is DFQATT and CDR2 is SNEGSKA (reference sequence). CDR3 coding DNA: TGCAGTGGAAGGGACAGTAAGAACTACGAGCAGTACTTC. This translates into CSGRDSKNYEQYF.

This clonotype occurred many times. This chain uses TRBV27 with TRBJ2-5, with TRBD2 matching 8 bases. With 3 bases clipped from V and 6 bases from J, the junction kept 6 bases outside the gene matches. Germline CDR1 is MNHEY and CDR2 is SMNVEV (reference sequence). The CDR3 runs 14 residues. Here the CDR3 DNA reads TGTGCCAGCAGTTTGGGTAGCGGGACTAAGACCCAGTACTTC. It encodes CASSLGSGTKTQYF.

This clonotype has a count of ten or more. The genes are TRBV5-8 and TRBJ1-5; D is undetermined. V was clipped by 0 bases and J by 9 bases, with 10 bases between them. This CDR3 spans 13 amino acids. The V gene's germline CDR1 is SGHTS and CDR2 YDEGEE. The CDR3 region is CASSLASRRPQHF. Written as DNA, the CDR3 is TGTGCCAGCAGCTTGGCCTCTCGGAGGCCCCAGCATTTT.

There are many counts of this clonotype. The rearrangement uses TRBV28 and TRBJ2-4, with 10 bases that match TRBD1. Losses at the gene ends were 5 bases for V and 5 bases for J; bases not matched to a gene: 6. CDR1 and CDR2 from the germline V gene are MDHEN and SYDVKM. The length of the CDR3 is 15 residues. CDR3 in DNA: TGTGCCAGCAGTCTCGCCGGGACAGGGGAAAACATTCAGTACTTC. It encodes CASSLAGTGENIQYF.

A few counts support this clonotype. The chain has TRBV5-4 and TRBJ2-5, with D possibly matching TRBD2 (5 bases). V lost 1 base, J lost 4 bases, and 20 bases lay in between. The CDR3 extends over 17 amino acids. Germline V gene lookup returns CDR1 SGHNT and CDR2 YYREEE (reference sequence). The DNA of the CDR3 is TGTGCCAGCAGCTTGACCTCCAGGAAAGGAGGAGTAGAGACCCAGTACTTC. This gives the protein CASSLTSRKGGVETQYF.

This clonotype was seen at least ten times. The chain is built from TRBV7-2 and TRBJ2-1, with a possible D match to TRBD1 (5 bases). Trimming shortened V by 3 bases and J by 3 bases, and 15 bases separated the two germline ends. Germline CDR1 is SGHTA and CDR2 is FQGNSA. This CDR3 has 16 amino acids. DNA of the CDR3: TGTGCCAGCAGCTTGAATTTGGTGGGGCGCTACAATGAGCAGTTCTTC. Amino acid sequence: CASSLNLVGRYNEQFF.

The genes are TRBV15 and TRBJ2-7, with D possibly being TRBD1 (6 bases). Per the germline V gene, CDR1 is LNHNV and CDR2 is YYDKDF (reference sequence). This CDR3 spans 15 amino acids. V lost 0 bases to trimming and J lost 4 bases, with 13 bases between them. The CDR3 protein is CATSRDWNRAYEQYF. The CDR3 DNA reads TGTGCCACCAGCAGAGATTGGAACAGGGCATACGAGCAGTACTTC.

This clonotype was seen many times. This rearrangement joins TRBV20-1 to TRBJ2-7; 9 positions match TRBD1. Germline values: CDR1 DFQATT, CDR2 SNEGSKA (reference sequence). This CDR3 spans 14 amino acids. V lost 5 bases to trimming and J lost 5 bases; unmatched junction nucleotides: 10. The CDR3 nucleotides are TGCAGTGCTCGAAGAACAGGGGGCAGGAACGAGCAGTACTTC. Protein sequence: CSARRTGGRNEQYF.

This chain uses TRBV27 with TRBJ1-5, with D possibly being TRBD1 (5 bases). From germline, CDR1 is MNHEY and CDR2 SMNVEV (reference sequence). The CDR3 extends over 13 amino acids. Trimming cost V 7 bases and J 5 bases, with 12 bases left between them. The CDR3 loop reads CASTHSQDQPQHF. The CDR3, as DNA: TGTGCCAGCACGCATTCACAGGATCAGCCCCAGCATTTT.

There are a few counts of this clonotype. The rearrangement joins TRBV14 to TRBJ1-3; no clear D gene. The V gene's germline CDR1 is SGHDN and CDR2 FVKESK. The CDR3 spans 16 residues. Trimming removed 0 bases at V and 0 bases at J, with 9 bases between. The CDR3 nucleotides read TGTGCCAGCAGCCAAGATCCCCTGCGCTCTGGAAACACCATATATTTT. Translating gives CASSQDPLRSGNTIYF.

Ten or more counts support this clonotype. CDR3: CASSFSWDSLTDTQYF. The CDR3 DNA reads TGTGCCAGCAGTTTTAGCTGGGACAGCCTCACAGATACGCAGTATTTT. The chain employs TRBV12-3 or TRBV12-4 and TRBJ2-3, with 7 nucleotides matching TRBD1. Trimming removed 3 bases from V and 2 bases from J; junction bases left unmatched: 8. CDR3 length: 16 amino acids.

CDR3 sequence reads: CASRLPGTSEGELFF. Here the CDR3 DNA reads TGTGCCAGCAGACTTCCCGGGACTAGCGAGGGGGAGCTGTTTTTT. The V call is TRBV12-3 or TRBV12-4, the J call TRBJ2-2; 10 bases map to TRBD2. CDR3 length: 15 amino acids. With 6 bases clipped from V and 8 bases from J, the junction kept 9 bases outside the gene matches.

This clonotype appeared many times. V and J are TRBV27 and TRBJ2-4; D possibly corresponds to TRBD2 (5 bases). This CDR3 is built from 15 residues. Germline V gene sequence: CDR1 MNHEY, CDR2 SMNVEV (reference sequence). Trimming left V 4 bases short and J 0 bases short, with 10 bases between. The chain's CDR3 is CASSSSSGAKNIQYF. The CDR3 nucleotides read TGTGCCAGCAGTTCGTCCAGCGGAGCCAAAAACATTCAGTACTTC.

This clonotype has ten or more counts. This CDR3 reads CASSVKQGNGYTF. Here the CDR3 DNA reads TGCGCCAGCAGTGTTAAACAGGGGAATGGCTACACCTTC. The chain joins TRBV10-2 to TRBJ1-2; 7 positions agree with TRBD1. This CDR3 is 13 amino acids long. CDR1 and CDR2 (germline): WSHSY, SAAADI. V trimming: 4 bases; J trimming: 6 bases; junction bases outside the gene matches: 5.

This clonotype was observed at least ten times. The CDR3 DNA sequence: TGCGCCAGCAGCTTGAATGAGGATGAGCAGTTCTTC. This gives the protein CASSLNEDEQFF. V is TRBV5-1 and J is TRBJ2-1; D remains ambiguous. The CDR3 is made up of 12 amino acids. The germline gives CDR1 SGHRS, CDR2 YFSETQ. Trimming shortened V by 1 base and J by 8 bases, and 7 bases separated the two germline ends.

This clonotype was observed at least ten times. This chain joins TRBV3-1 and TRBJ2-7; 9 bases agree with TRBD1. CDR3 length equals 15 residues. J gave up 4 bases and V 1 base, and 5 bases lay outside the gene matches. Germline loops: CDR1 LGHDT, CDR2 YNNKEL (reference sequence). The chain's CDR3 is CASSQVMGQGYEQYF. The DNA of the CDR3 is TGTGCCAGCAGCCAAGTTATGGGACAGGGTTACGAGCAGTACTTC.